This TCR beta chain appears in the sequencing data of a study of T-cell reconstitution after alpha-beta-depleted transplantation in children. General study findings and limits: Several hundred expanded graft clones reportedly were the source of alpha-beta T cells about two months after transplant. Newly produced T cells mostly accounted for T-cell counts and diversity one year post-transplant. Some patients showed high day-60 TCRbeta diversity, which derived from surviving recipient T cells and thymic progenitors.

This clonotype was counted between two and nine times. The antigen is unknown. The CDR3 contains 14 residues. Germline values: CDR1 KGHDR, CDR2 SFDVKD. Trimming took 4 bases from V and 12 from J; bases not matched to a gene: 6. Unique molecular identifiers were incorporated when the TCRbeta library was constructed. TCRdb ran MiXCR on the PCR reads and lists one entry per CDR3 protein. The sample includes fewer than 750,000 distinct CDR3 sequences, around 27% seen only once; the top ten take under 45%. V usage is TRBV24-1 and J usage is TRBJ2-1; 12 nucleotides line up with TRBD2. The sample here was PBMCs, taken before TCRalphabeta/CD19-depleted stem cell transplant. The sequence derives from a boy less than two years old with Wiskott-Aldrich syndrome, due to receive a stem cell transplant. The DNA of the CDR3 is TGTGCCACCAGTGAGCCTAGCGGGAGGGCCGGGCAGTTCTTC. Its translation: CATSEPSGRAGQFF.